These 30 T cell receptor beta chains originate from one sample sequenced in a study of shared clonotypes between healthy human individuals. The assay was immunoSEQ multiplex PCR, and TCRdb's table has in-frame clones only and misses some. The data show a few million clones, with approximately 93% seen just once and 0.39% held by the top ten. The sample comprised naive CD4+ T cells from PBMCs. Subset described: CD45RA+ positively selected. These receptors all come from a young man in good health. Some clones in this sample may be carry-over from other donors' samples.

V and J are TRBV6-1 and TRBJ2-7; D perhaps matches TRBD1 (7 bases). V lost 4 bases, J lost 0 bases, and 16 bases lay in between. The CDR3 loop spans 16 amino acids. Germline assignment: CDR1 MNHNS and CDR2 SASEGT. As DNA, the CDR3 is TGTGCCAGCAGTGGTACAGGGGCGGGGAGCTCCTACGAGCAGTACTTC. This encodes CASSGTGAGSSYEQYF.

J is TRBJ1-4 and V is TRBV4-1; D uncertain. Germline V gene sequence: CDR1 MGHRA, CDR2 YSYEKL. This CDR3 contains 15 residues. V lost 1 base and J 5 bases, leaving 11 bases between the germline ends. CDR3 DNA sequence: TGCGCCAGCAGCCAAGGGTCAGCTGGGAATGAAAAACTGTTTTTT. Translating it yields CASSQGSAGNEKLFF.

The chain links TRBV5-1 to TRBJ2-5; 8 bases map to TRBD1. This CDR3 has 17 amino acids. Germline V CDR1 and CDR2: SGHRS, YFSETQ. V lost 2 bases, J lost 5 bases, and 14 bases stayed unmatched. For the CDR3, the DNA is TGCGCCAGCAGCTTAAATCCGTCCCGACAGGGGCGGGAGACCCAGTACTTC. Protein sequence: CASSLNPSRQGRETQYF. The variable domain in full, with the rest retrieved from reference TRBV5-1 and TRBJ2-5, is KAGVTQTPRYLIKTRGQQVTLSCSPISGHRSVSWYQQTPGQGLQFLFEYFSETQRNKGNFPGRFSGRQFSNSRSEMNVSTLELGDSALYLCASSLNPSRQGRETQYFGPGTRLLVL.

The chain has TRBV27 and TRBJ2-7; 8 positions agree with TRBD2. J lost 2 bases, V lost 5 bases, and 11 bases had no gene match. In germline, CDR1 is MNHEY, CDR2 SMNVEV (reference sequence). CDR3 size: 16 residues. CDR3 in DNA: TGTGCCAGCAGTGTTCCAGCGGGAGAAGGTGCCTACGAGCAGTACTTC. It encodes CASSVPAGEGAYEQYF.

This CDR3 reads CASISANTGELFF. The CDR3 DNA follows: TGTGCCAGCATCTCCGCGAACACCGGGGAGCTGTTTTTT. The rearrangement joins TRBV28 to TRBJ2-2, with D unclear. This CDR3 spans 13 amino acids. The germline V gene has CDR1 MDHEN and CDR2 SYDVKM. Trimming took 7 bases from V and 0 from J, leaving 6 bases between them. Supplemented by reference TRBV28 and TRBJ2-2, the full variable domain reads DVKVTQSSRYLVKRTGEKVFLECVQDMDHENMFWYRQDPGLGLRLIYFSYDVKMKEKGDIPEGYSVSREKKERFSLILESASTNQTSMYLCASISANTGELFFGEGSRLTVL.

The chain has TRBV6-5 and TRBJ1-3; D call uncertain. V lost 8 bases, J lost 1 base, and 12 bases lay in between. The CDR3 contains 14 residues. Germline-derived CDR1 and CDR2 are MNHEY and SVGAGI. CDR3 region: CASSRKGSGNTIYF. The CDR3 nucleotides are TGTGCCAGCTCGAGGAAAGGGTCTGGAAACACCATATATTTT.

This chain connects TRBV6-6 to TRBJ1-1; possibly TRBD1 for D (5 bases). Germline V gene sequence: CDR1 MNHNY, CDR2 SVGAGI (reference sequence). The germline V and J ends were trimmed by 5 bases and 2 bases, with 15 bases remaining between them. CDR3 length equals 15 residues. The CDR3: CASSTLPTGNTEAFF. For the CDR3, the DNA is TGTGCCAGCAGTACCCTACCCACAGGCAACACTGAAGCTTTCTTT.

The rearrangement joins TRBV12-5 to TRBJ2-1, with 9 positions matching TRBD2. Per germline, CDR1 LGHNT and CDR2 FRNRAP. This CDR3 has 14 amino acids. With V trimmed by 3 bases and J by 6 bases, 3 bases remained unmatched. The CDR3 here is CASGFGGRGNEQFF. The CDR3 coding sequence is TGTGCTAGTGGTTTCGGCGGGAGGGGCAATGAGCAGTTCTTC. Drawing the rest from reference TRBV12-5 and TRBJ2-1, the complete variable domain is DARVTQTPRHKVTEMGQEVTMRCQPILGHNTVFWYRQTMMQGLELLAYFRNRAPLDDSGMPKDRFSAEMPDATLATLKIQPSEPRDSAVYFCASGFGGRGNEQFFGPGTRLTVL.

The chain combines TRBV28 with TRBJ2-5; a possible D gene is TRBD1 (6 bases). CDR3 size: 14 residues. V lost 7 bases and J lost 5, with 17 bases in between. Germline V CDR1 and CDR2: MDHEN, SYDVKM. In DNA, the CDR3 is TGTGCCAGCACAGGGGCTCTGGGGAAGGAGACCCAGTACTTC. Protein: CASTGALGKETQYF.

The chain couples TRBV7-3 to TRBJ2-3; D might be TRBD1 or TRBD2, each matching 5 bases. Trimming stripped 5 bases from V and 0 bases from J, with 18 bases between. This CDR3 is 17 amino acids long. Germline V gene lookup returns CDR1 SGHTA and CDR2 FQGTGA. CDR3 in amino acids: CASSPNGPRGSTDTQYF. In DNA form, the CDR3 reads TGTGCCAGCAGCCCCAACGGGCCGAGGGGAAGCACAGATACGCAGTATTTT.

The V call is TRBV5-1, the J call TRBJ1-1; TRBD1 aligns across 7 bases. With V trimmed by 0 bases and J by 10 bases, 6 bases remained unmatched. Germline V gene lookup returns CDR1 SGHRS and CDR2 YFSETQ. The CDR3 has 13 residues. The CDR3 loop reads CASSLGQGMTAFF. CDR3 nucleotide sequence: TGCGCCAGCAGCTTGGGACAGGGAATGACAGCTTTCTTT.

The chain couples TRBV5-1 to TRBJ1-2; D not certain. The V gene lost 2 bases and the J gene lost 1 base, with 9 bases spanning the gap. The germline V gene encodes CDR1 SGHRS and CDR2 YFSETQ. The CDR3 is made up of 14 amino acids. The CDR3 coding sequence is TGCGCCAGCAGCTTTCAGACGGGTAACTATGGCTACACCTTC. Amino acid sequence: CASSFQTGNYGYTF. The whole variable domain, remainder taken from reference TRBV5-1 and TRBJ1-2, is KAGVTQTPRYLIKTRGQQVTLSCSPISGHRSVSWYQQTPGQGLQFLFEYFSETQRNKGNFPGRFSGRQFSNSRSEMNVSTLELGDSALYLCASSFQTGNYGYTFGSGTRLTVV.

The chain carries TRBV19 and TRBJ1-2, with D tentatively TRBD1 (6 bases). CDR1 and CDR2 (germline): LNHDA, SQIVND (reference sequence). The CDR3 is made up of 14 amino acids. V was pared by 3 bases and J by 3 bases, with 11 bases between. The CDR3 bases are TGTGCCAGTAGTATCCAGGCAGGGGACTATGGCTACACCTTC. Amino acids: CASSIQAGDYGYTF.

The chain carries TRBV6-1 and TRBJ2-1; D might be TRBD1 or TRBD2, each matching 6 bases. V was cut by 7 bases and J by 6 bases, with 13 bases left in between. Germline lookup yields CDR1 MNHNS and CDR2 SASEGT. The CDR3 consists of 13 residues. The CDR3, as DNA: TGTGCCAGCATTGGGGGGCGCGGCAATGAGCAGTTCTTC. Amino acid sequence: CASIGGRGNEQFF.

The J gene is TRBJ1-4, the V gene TRBV25-1; TRBD1 is a possible D gene (6 bases). CDR1 and CDR2 from the germline V gene are MGHDK and SYGVNS. This CDR3 is built from 13 residues. V lost 6 bases to trimming and J lost 5 bases, with 10 bases between them. In nucleotides, the CDR3 is TGTGCCAGCAGGGACAGATTAAATGAAAAACTGTTTTTT. It codes for CASRDRLNEKLFF.

This chain links TRBV2 with TRBJ1-1, with 11 bases lining up with TRBD1. CDR3 length: 14 amino acids. The J segment lost 4 bases and the V segment lost 10 bases, leaving 8 bases of the junction unmatched. Germline V gives CDR1 SNHLY, CDR2 FYNNEI. The CDR3 DNA sequence: TGTGCCACCAACGGACAGGGGGCTCGCACTGAAGCTTTCTTT. Translating gives CATNGQGARTEAFF.

The rearrangement links TRBV7-9 to TRBJ1-1, with 9 nucleotides matching TRBD1. The CDR3 loop spans 17 amino acids. Germline V gives CDR1 SEHNR, CDR2 FQNEAQ (reference sequence). Losses at the gene ends were 4 bases for V and 5 bases for J; bases not matched to a gene: 14. This CDR3 reads CASSSDGGYRGRTEAFF. The CDR3 DNA reads TGTGCCAGCAGCTCCGACGGGGGGTACAGGGGGCGAACTGAAGCTTTCTTT.

J is TRBJ1-5 and V is TRBV5-1, with 10 bases aligning to TRBD1. The CDR3 length is 17 residues. Germline CDR1 reads SGHRS; CDR2 reads YFSETQ. The V segment lost 3 bases and the J segment 1 base; nucleotides outside the gene matches: 7. The CDR3 DNA is TGCGCCAGCAGCTATCGACAGGGGGCCCAGAGCAATCAGCCCCAGCATTTT. Protein: CASSYRQGAQSNQPQHF.

The V call is TRBV7-9, the J call TRBJ2-3; D unclear. The germline CDR1 and CDR2 sequences are SEHNR and FQNEAQ (reference sequence). The CDR3 is 14 residues long. The V and J ends lost 3 bases and 3 bases respectively, with 10 bases between them. Here the CDR3 reads CASSFGRFTDTQYF. CDR3 nucleotide sequence: TGTGCCAGCAGCTTCGGACGTTTTACAGATACGCAGTATTTT.

V usage is TRBV5-6 and J usage is TRBJ1-1, with D maybe TRBD1 (6 bases). This CDR3 contains 15 residues. Germline CDR1 is SGHDT and CDR2 is YYEEEE. V shed 4 bases and J shed 3 bases, with 16 bases lying between them. CDR3 nucleotide sequence: TGTGCCAGCAGCCCTCGGGGGGCGGGGTACACTGAAGCTTTCTTT. Encoded protein: CASSPRGAGYTEAFF.

The chain couples TRBV6-1 to TRBJ1-2; D is unresolved. V gave up 8 bases and J gave up 4 bases, with 8 bases separating them. The CDR3 sequence is 11 residues long. CDR1 is MNHNS, CDR2 SASEGT, per germline. The CDR3 spells CASFQTYGYTF. For the CDR3, the DNA is TGTGCCAGCTTTCAGACCTATGGCTACACCTTC.

This chain links TRBV9 with TRBJ2-7; possible D gene TRBD2, 6 bases. The germline gives CDR1 SGDLS, CDR2 YYNGEE. The germline V and J ends were trimmed by 1 base and 5 bases, with 13 bases remaining between them. The CDR3 extends over 14 amino acids. CDR3 amino acids: CASSVRGGYDEQYF. The CDR3 DNA reads TGTGCCAGCAGCGTAAGGGGAGGATACGACGAGCAGTACTTC.

The CDR3 DNA reads TGCGCCAGCAGTGAGTCGATCCCCGGGGAGCTGTTTTTT. Protein: CASSESIPGELFF. This chain uses TRBV10-1 with TRBJ2-2; D gene unclear. CDR1 and CDR2 from the germline V gene are WNHNN and SYGVQD (reference sequence). Deletions cut 0 bases from V and 6 bases from J, with 5 bases between. CDR3 length: 13 residues.

This clone was detected once. The rearrangement joins TRBV19 to TRBJ1-2, with TRBD1 matching 9 bases. The length of the CDR3 is 14 residues. The trim removed 6 bases at V and 3 bases at J, leaving 5 bases unmatched. The germline V gene has CDR1 LNHDA and CDR2 SQIVND (reference sequence). The CDR3 region has the DNA TGTGCCAGTAGAGGGACAGGGACTTACTATGGCTACACCTTC. It is translated as CASRGTGTYYGYTF.

V and J are TRBV11-2 and TRBJ2-5, with D perhaps given as TRBD1 or TRBD2 (5 bases each). Germline V lookup: CDR1 SGHAT, CDR2 FQNNGV. V lost 4 bases and J lost 4, with 10 bases in between. The CDR3 extends over 13 amino acids. CDR3 bases: TGTGCCAGCAGCTCACGGGGCTTAGAGACCCAGTACTTC. As protein: CASSSRGLETQYF.

This chain connects TRBV4-1 to TRBJ2-1; D uncertain. Trimming pared 4 bases from V and 1 base from J, leaving 17 bases between. Per germline, CDR1 MGHRA and CDR2 YSYEKL. The CDR3 runs 17 residues. The CDR3 coding sequence is TGCGCCAGCAGCCCGCAAAATAGGGCCCTATCCTACAATGAGCAGTTCTTC. Translated: CASSPQNRALSYNEQFF.

V is TRBV7-3 and J is TRBJ2-2, with TRBD1 matching over 11 bases. CDR3 length: 15 amino acids. J gave up 4 bases and V 5 bases, and 3 bases lay outside the gene matches. From germline, CDR1 is SGHTA and CDR2 FQGTGA. CDR3: CASSVGTGGTGELFF. CDR3 DNA sequence: TGTGCCAGCAGCGTTGGGACAGGGGGCACCGGGGAGCTGTTTTTT. The full variable domain, its missing parts supplied by reference TRBV7-3 and TRBJ2-2, is GAGVSQTPSNKVTEKGKYVELRCDPISGHTALYWYRQSLGQGPEFLIYFQGTGAADDSGLPNDRFFAVRPEGSVSTLKIQRTERGDSAVYLCASSVGTGGTGELFFGEGSRLTVL.

The rearrangement joins TRBV2 to TRBJ2-7; TRBD2 agrees at 11 bases. Germline trimming cut 5 bases from V and 0 bases from J; bases unmatched to any gene: 3. The CDR3 runs to 15 residues. Germline values: CDR1 SNHLY, CDR2 FYNNEI. The CDR3: CASSWTSGFSYEQYF. The CDR3 coding sequence is TGTGCCAGCAGTTGGACTAGCGGGTTCTCCTACGAGCAGTACTTC.

The CDR3 DNA follows: TGTGCCAGCAGCAAAACTAGCGGGGGGCCTGGCACAGATACGCAGTATTTT. It encodes CASSKTSGGPGTDTQYF. The V call is TRBV7-2, the J call TRBJ2-3; 12 bases are a match to TRBD2. Germline V CDR1 and CDR2: SGHTA, FQGNSA. V dropped 5 bases and J dropped 1; count of bases not matched to a gene: 7. The CDR3 consists of 17 residues.

The chain carries TRBV7-2 and TRBJ1-2, with D hard to call. The V and J ends lost 2 bases and 7 bases respectively, with 14 bases between them. Germline V gene sequence: CDR1 SGHTA, CDR2 FQGNSA. The CDR3 runs to 14 residues. The CDR3 DNA reads TGTGCCAGCAGCTTAAGGGTAGTCAGTGGTGGCTACACCTTC. Protein sequence: CASSLRVVSGGYTF.